This T cell receptor (beta chain) derives from a study of beta chain features in type 1 diabetes. A word on this clone: Its matching antigen is unknown.

Expressed TCRB transcripts were sequenced because the entire RNA isolate underwent reverse transcription. Assay: immunoSEQ multiplex PCR; the TCRdb copy retains only in-frame clones and omits some. The sample lists fewer than 200,000 clones, approximately 10% occurring once. V was cut by 5 bases and J by 4 bases, with 12 bases left in between. The germline gives CDR1 SQVTM, CDR2 ANQGSEA. This CDR3 has 13 amino acids. Study observations and caveats: Type 1 diabetes patients showed a moderate but significant shortening of TCRB CDR3s in all four CD4+ subsets. For patients, the naive, central memory and Treg TCRB repertoires appeared more alike than for healthy donors.

The V gene is TRBV29-1, the J gene TRBJ1-5, with TRBD1 as a possible D gene (6 bases). Sequencing used central memory CD4+ T cells from blood. This receptor was obtained from a man aged 30 to 45 with type 1 diabetes. The CDR3 DNA reads as TGCAGCGTTCAGAGGGGGTCGAATCAGCCCCAGCATTTT. Translation: CSVQRGSNQPQHF. The variable domain in full, with the rest retrieved from reference TRBV29-1 and TRBJ1-5, is SAVISQKPSRDICQRGTSLTIQCQVDSQVTMMFWYRQQPGQSLTLIATANQGSEATYESGFVIDKFPISRPNLTFSTLTVSNMSPEDSSIYLCSVQRGSNQPQHFGDGTRLSIL.